This TCR beta chain was captured in a study of blood T cell repertoires in COVID-19. Using immunoSEQ multiplex PCR, the repertoire was profiled, and TCRdb retains in-frame clones only, with some absent. The sample carries roughly 130,000 clones, 70% to 80% recorded once. Sequencing was done on a sample of peripheral blood. The receptor comes from a man between 45 and 60 years old with acute or convalescent COVID-19.

The CDR3 DNA is TGTGCCAGCAGCAAGGTCTGCCGCAGGGAACGGTTCGATAGCAATCAGCCCCAGCATTTT. As protein: CASSKVCRRERFDSNQPQHF. The chain employs TRBV21-1 and TRBJ1-5; the table's TRBD1 call for D was not verified on the DNA. TRBV21-1 is a listed pseudogene. The CDR3 covers 20 residues.